What follows is one TCR beta chain and its context. The sample belongs to a study of blood T cell repertoires in COVID-19. Study-level background: The United States, Italy and Spain supplied acute and convalescent COVID-19 samples. T cells, B-cell-depleted T cells, or PBMCs provided the cDNA or gDNA that served as material.

This CDR3 comprises 15 residues. The germline V and J ends were trimmed by 3 bases and 2 bases, with 13 bases remaining between them. The germline V gene has CDR1 MDHEN and CDR2 SYDVKM. Original processing methods: Estimated nucleated cell counts came from reference gene primer amplification. Some clones are missing from TCRdb's copy, which holds only in-frame ones; the method was immunoSEQ multiplex PCR. V and J calls and clone size follow that table, whereas D and trimming were derived from the DNA. The data contain about 260,000 clones, 80% to 90% of them singletons. The TCR was taken from a woman between 45 and 65 years old with acute or convalescent COVID-19. The genes are TRBV28 and TRBJ1-1; perhaps TRBD1 as D (6 bases). Sequencing was done on a sample of peripheral blood. The CDR3 DNA reads as TGTGCCAGCAGTTTGTGGGGGGGGGCTAACACTGAAGCTTTCTTT. It encodes CASSLWGGANTEAFF.